The 19 T cell receptor beta chains reported below all come from one sample, sequenced in a study of T cells expressing NK-cell markers. From its re-call of the 5' RACE reads, TCRdb lists each CDR3 protein once, without DNA. The record lists 350,000 to 500,000 distinct CDR3 sequences, of which the ten most abundant hold more than 7%. The sample taken for sequencing was blood T cells: a sorted CD56 or NKG2C T cell subset, CD4+ or CD8+ T cells, or bulk PBMC T cells (not recorded which). All receptors derive from a woman aged 18 to 75 in good health.

V and J are TRBV7-2 and TRBJ2-1. Germline lookup yields CDR1 SGHTA and CDR2 FQGNSA. This CDR3 is 13 amino acids long. This CDR3 reads CASSSRNYNEQFF.

This chain links TRBV20-1 with TRBJ2-2; as DNA is missing, the TRBD2 call by TCRdb cannot be tested. The CDR3 runs 18 residues. CDR1 DFQATT and CDR2 SNEGSKA come from the germline V gene (reference sequence). This CDR3 is CSARDLFQAGTNTGELFF.

V gene TRBV7-3 combines with J gene TRBJ2-7. The CDR3 totals 13 residues. Germline loops: CDR1 SGHTA, CDR2 FQGTGA. CDR3 region: CASSLRTLSEQYF.

The chain couples TRBV4-1 to TRBJ1-4. The CDR3 is made up of 15 amino acids. Germline CDR1 and CDR2: MGHRA and YSYEKL. CDR3 residues: CASSQDGGRAEKLFF.

The rearrangement joins TRBV5-1 to TRBJ2-7. The CDR3 loop spans 12 amino acids. Germline V gene lookup returns CDR1 SGHRS and CDR2 YFSETQ. CDR3 protein: CASSLEQDEQYF.

This chain connects TRBV6-5 to TRBJ2-2; TCRdb's D call of TRBD2 is untestable without DNA. The germline V gene has CDR1 MNHEY and CDR2 SVGAGI. This CDR3 is built from 18 residues. The CDR3 spells CASSSPPGSGLNTGELFF.

The chain employs TRBV4-2 and TRBJ2-2; no DNA is available, so the TRBD1 call from TCRdb remains unchecked. The CDR3 is 15 amino acids. Germline V lookup: CDR1 LGHNA, CDR2 YNFKEQ. CDR3 sequence: CASSPPGGESSELFF.

The chain couples TRBV7-3 to TRBJ2-2. The CDR3 loop spans 14 amino acids. The V gene's germline CDR1 is SGHTA and CDR2 FQGTGA. CDR3 residues: CASSPDRDTGELFF.

V usage is TRBV29-1 and J usage is TRBJ2-3; absent DNA, TCRdb's TRBD2 call cannot be checked. The germline CDR1 and CDR2 sequences are SQVTM and ANQGSEA. This CDR3 spans 14 amino acids. The CDR3 is CSVIAGGRTDTQYF.

The chain joins TRBV5-6 to TRBJ1-1; TCRdb calls TRBD1, which cannot be checked without DNA. This CDR3 has 15 residues. Germline V gene sequence: CDR1 SGHDT, CDR2 YYEEEE. This CDR3 is CASSGTGGADTEAFF.

The J gene is TRBJ2-7, the V gene TRBV2; TCRdb returns TRBD2, unconfirmable since there is no DNA. CDR3 length: 15 residues. Germline V lookup: CDR1 SNHLY, CDR2 FYNNEI. The CDR3: CASSGRTSGIGEQYF.

V gene TRBV12-3 or TRBV12-4 combines with J gene TRBJ1-1; TCRdb's D call, TRBD1, is unchecked because there is no DNA. The CDR3 has 14 residues. The CDR3 spells CASSRTGVNTEAFF.

The chain couples TRBV6-2 or TRBV6-3 to TRBJ2-1. There are 12 residues in the CDR3. Germline assignment: CDR1 MNHEY and CDR2 SVGEGT. This CDR3 reads CASSYPSNEQFF.

V usage is TRBV7-2 and J usage is TRBJ2-2; TCRdb's D call of TRBD2 is untestable without DNA. Germline lookup yields CDR1 SGHTA and CDR2 FQGNSA. This CDR3 contains 16 residues. The CDR3 loop reads CASRTLAGGGTGELFF.

This sequence joins TRBV5-1 and TRBJ2-7; the TRBD1 assignment by TCRdb is unverifiable without DNA. CDR1 and CDR2 (germline): SGHRS, YFSETQ. This CDR3 is 12 amino acids long. CDR3 residues: CASSLWDDEQYF.

This chain joins TRBV2 and TRBJ1-5; TCRdb reports TRBD1, a call that lacks DNA to check it against. The CDR3 totals 15 residues. CDR1 is SNHLY and CDR2 is FYNNEI in the germline V gene. The CDR3 spells CASTYQQGLAQPQHF.

The V call is TRBV6-4, the J call TRBJ2-3; TCRdb gives TRBD2 as the D gene, but with no DNA this cannot be confirmed. This CDR3 contains 16 residues. Germline CDR1 MRHNA, CDR2 SNTAGT. CDR3 loop: CASSAQPGLAGGVLYF.

The chain links TRBV7-2 to TRBJ2-3. In germline, CDR1 is SGHTA, CDR2 FQGNSA. CDR3 length: 12 residues. CDR3 sequence: CASSRVRDTQYF.

V and J are TRBV7-3 and TRBJ2-1; no DNA is available, so the TRBD2 call from TCRdb remains unchecked. This CDR3 is 16 amino acids long. Germline V gene sequence: CDR1 SGHTA, CDR2 FQGTGA. This chain's CDR3 is CASSQRPSGTYNEQFF.